Listed here are 5 T cell receptor beta chains from one sample, sequenced in a study of shared clonotypes between healthy human individuals. Cells designated naive CD8 were CD45RO-negative and were positively selected for CCR7, with terminally differentiated effector memory CD45RA+ cells excluded. Sequenced by immunoSEQ multiplex PCR; TCRdb stores in-frame clones only, minus some. The sample holds roughly 2,000,000 clones, 90% to 95% seen once. Material for sequencing was naive CD8+ T cells from PBMCs. Receptor source: a man younger than 35 in good health. Some clones in this sample may be carry-over from other donors' samples.

V and J are TRBV27 and TRBJ2-7; 9 nucleotides line up with TRBD1. The CDR3 is made up of 16 amino acids. The V gene's germline CDR1 is MNHEY and CDR2 SMNVEV (reference sequence). Trimming at V came to 5 bases and at J to 3 bases, leaving 11 bases not matched to a gene. The chain's CDR3 is CASSPYPGTGRYEQYF. The CDR3 nucleotides are TGTGCCAGCAGTCCTTACCCCGGGACAGGGCGCTACGAGCAGTACTTC.

This chain connects TRBV19 to TRBJ2-1, with 7 positions matching TRBD2. This CDR3 is built from 14 residues. Germline values: CDR1 LNHDA, CDR2 SQIVND (reference sequence). J lost 4 bases, V lost 10 bases, and 10 bases had no gene match. CDR3 sequence reads: CATKTGEGYNEQFF. Written as DNA, the CDR3 is TGTGCCACCAAGACGGGGGAGGGATACAATGAGCAGTTCTTC. Filled out from reference TRBV19 and TRBJ2-1, the complete variable domain reads DGGITQSPKYLFRKEGQNVTLSCEQNLNHDAMYWYRQDPGQGLRLIYYSQIVNDFQKGDIAEGYSVSREKKESFPLTVTSAQKNPTAFYLCATKTGEGYNEQFFGPGTRLTVL.

V gene TRBV14 combines with J gene TRBJ2-7; weak D call: TRBD1 (5 bases). V shed 9 bases and J shed 2 bases, with 23 bases lying between them. In germline, CDR1 is SGHDN, CDR2 FVKESK. This CDR3 has 16 amino acids. CDR3 sequence: CARGPRPRLIPYEQYF. The CDR3 DNA sequence: TGTGCCAGGGGGCCCAGGCCCCGTCTCATACCCTACGAGCAGTACTTC.

V gene TRBV7-6 combines with J gene TRBJ2-5, with TRBD2 matching 8 bases. Germline CDR1 and CDR2: SGHVS and FNYEAQ. V shed 5 bases, J shed 4 bases, and the junction held 12 bases outside the gene matches. This CDR3 has 16 residues. CDR3 in amino acids: CASSRGRRGYGETQYF. The DNA of the CDR3 is TGTGCCAGCAGCCGCGGGAGGAGGGGCTACGGAGAGACCCAGTACTTC. The full variable domain, in which reference TRBV7-6 and TRBJ2-5 provide the parts outside the CDR3, is GAGVSQSPRYKVTKRGQDVALRCDPISGHVSLYWYRQALGQGPEFLTYFNYEAQQDKSGLPNDRFSAERPEGSISTLTIQRTEQRDSAMYRCASSRGRRGYGETQYFGPGTRLLVL.

Notes on this clone: This sample also contains other DNA sequences that code for the same CDR3. This chain joins TRBV9 and TRBJ1-3; D might be TRBD1 (6 bases). The V end was cut by 0 bases, the J end by 0 bases, with 7 bases between. The CDR3 is made up of 15 amino acids. CDR1 is SGDLS, CDR2 YYNGEE, per germline. CDR3 DNA sequence: TGTGCCAGCAGCGTAGGAGGGGGCTCTGGAAACACCATATATTTT. It is translated as CASSVGGGSGNTIYF.